This T cell receptor beta chain was captured by sequencing in a study of spatial heterogeneity in lung cancer. Study summary: 72 TRACERx patients with early, untreated non-small cell lung cancer donated samples.

This clonotype has more than one count but fewer than ten. Using its own MiXCR run on the 5' RACE reads, TCRdb lists one record per CDR3 protein. This table has around 110,000 distinct CDR3 sequences, 9% to 15% appearing once. Germline CDR1 DFQATT, CDR2 SNEGSKA (reference sequence). The CDR3 covers 16 residues. The J segment lost 2 bases and the V segment lost 2 bases, leaving 9 bases of the junction unmatched. Time point: blood at routine non-recurrence follow-up after resection. The authors sequenced whole RNA from tumor, nontumor lung or frozen PBMC without sorting. The sequence was obtained from a male donor with early-stage non-small cell lung cancer. Sequences were derived from PBMCs, sampled at follow-up. The gene calls are TRBV20-1 and TRBJ2-7; 10 bases line up with TRBD1. In DNA, the CDR3 is TGCAGTGCTAGACCACCCGGGACAGGGGCACCCTACGAGCAGTACTTC. Translating it yields CSARPPGTGAPYEQYF.